Each of the 30 T cell receptor beta chains below was sequenced from the same sample in a study of T cell responses to AZD1222 COVID-19 vaccine (dated by TCRdb to the early 2020s). To prepare the library, the immunoSEQ multiplex PCR assay was applied. The source is immuneACCESS, and TCRdb retained only in-frame sequences with V and J called. Part of the clones is not carried over; for the studies checked, unresolved V genes explain less than half of this, and the remainder is unexplained. Across this sample there are some 92,000 clones, with roughly 90% seen only once. In total, the top ten clones hold around 2.8% of the sample. This specimen's time point label, interpreted: baseline before first vaccination. Sequencing used peripheral blood, obtained on day 0 of AZD1222 vaccination. The source of these receptors is an adult in good health.

DNA for the CDR3: TGTGCCAGCAGTGACTTGAGAGGCGAGCAGTTCTTC. Its protein is CASSDLRGEQFF. V and J are TRBV6-4 and TRBJ2-1, with no clear D. Germline lookup yields CDR1 MRHNA and CDR2 SNTAGT. This CDR3 spans 12 amino acids. Trimming shortened V by 1 base and J by 10 bases, and 8 bases separated the two germline ends.

The chain joins TRBV6-4 to TRBJ2-1, with D possibly matching TRBD2 (6 bases). The germline V gene has CDR1 MRHNA and CDR2 SNTAGT. Trimming removed 2 bases at V and 6 bases at J, with 11 bases between. The CDR3 is made up of 14 amino acids. The CDR3 reads CASSDTGGSNEQFF. DNA for the CDR3: TGTGCCAGCAGTGACACCGGGGGTAGCAATGAGCAGTTCTTC.

This chain connects TRBV6-1 to TRBJ1-1; D remains ambiguous. The CDR3 runs to 13 residues. V was shortened by 1 base and J by 2 bases, with 5 bases between the two germline ends. The V gene's germline CDR1 is MNHNS and CDR2 SASEGT. CDR3 sequence (DNA): TGTGCCAGCAGTGAAGTTGGAAACACTGAAGCTTTCTTT. Translation gives CASSEVGNTEAFF.

V is TRBV20-1 and J is TRBJ2-7, with D tentatively TRBD2 (5 bases). Looked up from germline, CDR1 is DFQATT and CDR2 is SNEGSKA (reference sequence). CDR3 length: 10 residues. V lost 5 bases and J 7 bases, leaving 9 bases between the germline ends. The CDR3 DNA reads TGCAGTGCTGGCGGGTGGGAGCAGTACTTC. It is translated as CSAGGWEQYF.

The chain has TRBV19 and TRBJ2-3; 15 bases are shared with TRBD2. The germline V gene encodes CDR1 LNHDA and CDR2 SQIVND (reference sequence). The CDR3 has 18 amino acids. V trimming: 4 bases; J trimming: 3 bases; junction bases outside the gene matches: 8. CDR3 sequence (DNA): TGTGCCAGTAGTAGGACTAGCGGGAGGGTAGACGCGACAGATACGCAGTATTTT. It yields the protein CASSRTSGRVDATDTQYF.

The chain has TRBV24-1 and TRBJ2-3; D might be TRBD2 (5 bases). Germline assignment: CDR1 KGHDR and CDR2 SFDVKD. The CDR3 is 15 amino acids. Trimming removed 3 bases at V and 0 bases at J, with 9 bases between. CDR3 amino acids: CATSDTGSSTDTQYF. DNA for the CDR3: TGTGCCACCAGTGATACGGGGTCTAGCACAGATACGCAGTATTTT.

This clone was recorded a few times. The CDR3 region is CASSLASSPNQPQHF. CDR3 in DNA: TGTGCCAGCAGCTTAGCGTCCAGTCCCAATCAGCCCCAGCATTTT. The V gene is TRBV7-6, the J gene TRBJ1-5; D is unresolved. The germline CDR1 and CDR2 sequences are SGHVS and FNYEAQ. V lost 0 bases and J lost 3, with 9 bases in between. This CDR3 is built from 15 residues.

V and J are TRBV3-1 (or the pseudogene TRBV3-2) and TRBJ2-3; D may be TRBD2 (6 bases). CDR1 is LGHDT and CDR2 is YNNKEL in the germline V gene (reference sequence). Trimming took off 4 bases at V and 1 base at J, with 15 bases between the two ends. CDR3 length equals 16 residues. The CDR3 spells CASSRATSGGTDTQYF. The DNA of the CDR3 is TGTGCCAGCAGCCGAGCGACTAGTGGGGGCACAGATACGCAGTATTTT.

The chain links TRBV5-1 to TRBJ2-1; D possibly corresponds to TRBD2 (8 bases). CDR1 and CDR2 from the germline V gene are SGHRS and YFSETQ. This CDR3 has 16 residues. The V end lost 4 bases, the J end lost 6 bases, and 20 bases lay between the germline ends. CDR3 DNA: TGCGCCAGCAGCCACCTCGGGGGGGGACAGACCAATGAGCAGTTCTTC. This gives the protein CASSHLGGGQTNEQFF.

This sequence joins TRBV27 and TRBJ2-1; TRBD1 aligns across 10 bases. Germline CDR1 is MNHEY and CDR2 is SMNVEV (reference sequence). V dropped 6 bases and J dropped 6; count of bases not matched to a gene: 8. The CDR3 is 15 amino acids. The CDR3 sequence: CASSLTGTGVNEQFF. CDR3 nucleotide sequence: TGTGCCAGCAGCTTAACAGGGACAGGGGTCAATGAGCAGTTCTTC.

This clone appeared a single time. This chain links TRBV3-1 (or the pseudogene TRBV3-2) with TRBJ1-4; TRBD1 is a possible D gene (6 bases). Between the trimmed V and J ends, which lost 1 base and 5 bases, there was a span of 17 bases. Looked up from germline, CDR1 is LGHDT and CDR2 is YNNKEL (reference sequence). There are 17 residues in the CDR3. CDR3 coding DNA: TGTGCCAGCAGCCAAGCTTCCGCGACAGGATTGAATGAAAAACTGTTTTTT. Amino acids: CASSQASATGLNEKLFF.

This chain links TRBV3-1 (or the pseudogene TRBV3-2) with TRBJ2-1; 7 bases match TRBD2. Germline V gene data show CDR1 as LGHDT and CDR2 as YNNKEL (reference sequence). The CDR3 runs to 15 residues. With V trimmed by 3 bases and J by 10 bases, 12 bases remained unmatched. The CDR3 nucleotides are TGTGCCAGCAGCCAGGGACTACCTGGGAGAGGGGAGCAGTTCTTC. Protein: CASSQGLPGRGEQFF.

The CDR3 region has the DNA TGTGCCAGCAGTTCGACAGGGAGAACTGAAGCTTTCTTT. Translation: CASSSTGRTEAFF. This sequence joins TRBV6-5 and TRBJ1-1, with TRBD1 matching 7 bases. Per the germline V gene, CDR1 is MNHEY and CDR2 is SVGAGI. Germline trimming cut 4 bases from V and 5 bases from J; bases unmatched to any gene: 4. The CDR3 sequence is 13 residues long.

The rearrangement uses TRBV24-1 and TRBJ2-1; D is tentatively TRBD1 or TRBD2 (5 bases each). Trimming took off 3 bases at V and 5 bases at J, with 19 bases between the two ends. Germline V gives CDR1 KGHDR, CDR2 SFDVKD. The CDR3 length is 17 residues. CDR3: CATSDPDEGMGHNEQFF. CDR3 nucleotide sequence: TGTGCCACCAGTGATCCCGACGAGGGCATGGGACACAATGAGCAGTTCTTC.

This rearrangement joins TRBV11-2 to TRBJ2-1, with a tentative D call TRBD2 (5 bases). CDR1 is SGHAT and CDR2 is FQNNGV in the germline V gene. V was cut by 3 bases and J by 7 bases, with 7 bases left in between. This CDR3 comprises 12 residues. CDR3 protein: CASSFGGNEQFF. For the CDR3, the DNA is TGTGCCAGCAGCTTTGGCGGGAATGAGCAGTTCTTC.

This rearrangement joins TRBV7-9 to TRBJ2-6, with D possibly being TRBD1 (6 bases). V dropped 4 bases and J dropped 1 base, with 11 bases sitting between them. The germline V gene encodes CDR1 SEHNR and CDR2 FQNEAQ (reference sequence). The CDR3 sequence is 16 residues long. The CDR3 protein is CASSYTQGSGANVLTF. CDR3 nucleotide sequence: TGTGCCAGCAGCTATACTCAGGGGTCTGGGGCCAACGTCCTGACTTTC.

The chain combines TRBV27 with TRBJ2-1, with D perhaps matching TRBD1 (6 bases). The CDR3 extends over 14 amino acids. Looked up from germline, CDR1 is MNHEY and CDR2 is SMNVEV (reference sequence). V was cut by 3 bases and J by 8 bases, with 14 bases left in between. DNA of the CDR3: TGTGCCAGCAGTTTGAGCAGGGGAATATATGAGCAGTTCTTC. This translates into CASSLSRGIYEQFF.

In regard to this clone: The same CDR3 can be traced to other DNA sequences in this sample. The genes are TRBV12-3 or TRBV12-4 and TRBJ2-7; D is undetermined. V was shortened by 2 bases and J by 4 bases, with 6 bases between the two germline ends. There are 12 residues in the CDR3. The CDR3 protein is CASSLSLYEQYF. CDR3 sequence (DNA): TGTGCCAGCAGTTTATCTCTGTACGAGCAGTACTTC.

The chain combines TRBV3-1 (or the pseudogene TRBV3-2) with TRBJ2-5; 9 nucleotides agree with TRBD1. CDR1 and CDR2 from the germline V gene are LGHDT and YNNKEL (reference sequence). The CDR3 covers 15 residues. V shed 4 bases, J shed 5 bases, and the junction held 8 bases outside the gene matches. CDR3 nucleotide sequence: TGTGCCAGCAGCCGAACAGGGACAGGGATGGAGACCCAGTACTTC. Its protein is CASSRTGTGMETQYF.

V is TRBV2 and J is TRBJ2-7, with TRBD2 identical over 10 bases. CDR3 size: 16 residues. Germline V CDR1 and CDR2: SNHLY, FYNNEI. V was clipped by 2 bases and J by 2 bases; unmatched bases: 6. CDR3 loop: CASSERQTSGPYEQYF. DNA of the CDR3: TGTGCCAGCAGTGAACGTCAGACTAGCGGGCCCTACGAGCAGTACTTC. Based on the CDR3 plus reference TRBV2 and TRBJ2-7, the full variable domain is EPEVTQTPSHQVTQMGQEVILRCVPISNHLYFYWYRQILGQKVEFLVSFYNNEISEKSEIFDDQFSVERPDGSNFTLKIRSTKLEDSAMYFCASSERQTSGPYEQYFGPGTRLTVT.

The V and J genes are TRBV7-9 and TRBJ1-2; D gene ambiguous. V shed 3 bases and J shed 1 base, with 6 bases lying between them. The V gene's germline CDR1 is SEHNR and CDR2 FQNEAQ (reference sequence). This CDR3 region has 13 residues. CDR3 nucleotides: TGTGCCAGCAGCTTTACAGATAACTATGGCTACACCTTC. Translation: CASSFTDNYGYTF.

This CDR3 reads CASSPTKAGYTDTQYF. In DNA, the CDR3 is TGTGCCAGCAGCCCTACAAAAGCGGGATACACAGATACGCAGTATTTT. The chain employs TRBV9 and TRBJ2-3; 7 nucleotides line up with TRBD2. Germline V gene data show CDR1 as SGDLS and CDR2 as YYNGEE. The CDR3 totals 16 residues. Trimming removed 4 bases from V and 2 bases from J; junction bases left unmatched: 10.

The CDR3 spells CASSPSGEHTSDEQFF. The CDR3 DNA sequence: TGTGCCAGCAGCCCCAGTGGGGAGCATACTTCAGATGAGCAGTTCTTC. The rearrangement links TRBV4-2 to TRBJ2-1, with D tentatively TRBD2 (5 bases). Germline lookup yields CDR1 LGHNA and CDR2 YNFKEQ. With 4 bases removed from V and 8 bases from J, the gap between germline ends came to 21 bases. CDR3 length: 16 amino acids.

The chain uses TRBV18 and TRBJ1-1; no clear D. Trimming took 3 bases from V and 1 from J, leaving 12 bases between them. Germline CDR1 KGHSH, CDR2 LQKENI. This CDR3 comprises 15 residues. The CDR3 bases are TGTGCCAGCTCACCCAGGAAAGGGCAGAACACTGAAGCTTTCTTT. This translates into CASSPRKGQNTEAFF.

V is TRBV7-2 and J is TRBJ2-3; no reliable D call. Germline V gene lookup returns CDR1 SGHTA and CDR2 FQGNSA. The CDR3 is 14 amino acids. Trimming stripped 1 base from V and 2 bases from J, with 7 bases between. CDR3 residues: CASSLVGFTDTQYF. CDR3 DNA: TGTGCCAGCAGCTTAGTTGGCTTCACAGATACGCAGTATTTT. The entire variable domain, with the rest obtained from reference TRBV7-2 and TRBJ2-3, is as follows: GAGVSQSPSNKVTEKGKDVELRCDPISGHTALYWYRQSLGQGLEFLIYFQGNSAPDKSGLPSDRFSAERTGGSVSTLTIQRTQQEDSAVYLCASSLVGFTDTQYFGPGTRLTVL.

The genes are TRBV25-1 and TRBJ1-1, with a weak D call TRBD1 (5 bases). Germline CDR1 and CDR2: MGHDK and SYGVNS. V was clipped by 6 bases and J by 6 bases, with 17 bases between them. There are 14 residues in the CDR3. CDR3 protein: CASRGDVRGSEAFF. The DNA for the CDR3 is TGTGCCAGCAGAGGGGACGTTCGAGGGTCTGAAGCTTTCTTT.

This sequence joins TRBV6-2 or TRBV6-3 and TRBJ1-1; D unclear. CDR1 is MNHEY and CDR2 is SVGEGT in the germline V gene. With 6 bases removed from V and 1 base from J, the gap between germline ends came to 12 bases. The length of the CDR3 is 14 residues. This CDR3 is CASSPTQENTEAFF. CDR3 nucleotide sequence: TGTGCCAGCAGCCCTACCCAGGAGAACACTGAAGCTTTCTTT.

The V and J genes are TRBV29-1 and TRBJ2-3; D gene unclear. Germline V gives CDR1 SQVTM, CDR2 ANQGSEA. With 3 bases removed from V and 4 bases from J, the gap between germline ends came to 8 bases. CDR3 length equals 12 residues. The CDR3 region has the DNA TGCAGCGTTGAGGGCCTATCAGATACGCAGTATTTT. This sequence encodes CSVEGLSDTQYF.

The chain couples TRBV5-5 to TRBJ2-2; 9 bases fit TRBD2. V lost 3 bases, J lost 2 bases, and 8 bases stayed unmatched. CDR1 is SGHKS and CDR2 is YYEKEE in the germline V gene (reference sequence). The CDR3 has 17 residues. The DNA of the CDR3 is TGTGCCAGCAGCTCGGTGGGGACTAGCCTTAACACCGGGGAGCTGTTTTTT. This gives the protein CASSSVGTSLNTGELFF.

The J gene is TRBJ2-2, the V gene TRBV30; unclear D gene. Looked up from germline, CDR1 is GTSNPN and CDR2 is SVGIG (reference sequence). The CDR3 runs to 11 residues. Between the trimmed V and J ends, which lost 2 bases and 4 bases, there was a span of 2 bases. The CDR3 spells CAWSFTGELFF. CDR3 coding DNA: TGTGCCTGGAGTTTCACCGGGGAGCTGTTTTTT.